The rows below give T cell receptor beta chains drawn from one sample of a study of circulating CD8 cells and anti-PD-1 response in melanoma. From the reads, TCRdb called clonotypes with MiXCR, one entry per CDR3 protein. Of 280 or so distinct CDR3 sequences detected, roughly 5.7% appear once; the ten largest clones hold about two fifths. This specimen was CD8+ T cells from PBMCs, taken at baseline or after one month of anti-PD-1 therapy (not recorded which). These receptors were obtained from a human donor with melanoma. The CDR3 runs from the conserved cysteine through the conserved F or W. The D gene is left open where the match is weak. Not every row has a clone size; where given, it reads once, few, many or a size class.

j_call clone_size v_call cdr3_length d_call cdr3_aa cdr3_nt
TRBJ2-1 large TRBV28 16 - CASTPSVGLNGNEQFF TGTGCCAGCACCCCCTCGGTCGGCCTTAACGGCAATGAGCAGTTCTTC
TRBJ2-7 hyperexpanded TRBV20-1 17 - CSARGLDEGLGLYEQYF TGCAGTGCTAGAGGCCTGGACGAGGGACTGGGCCTCTACGAGCAGTACTTC
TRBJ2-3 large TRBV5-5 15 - CASPGSGTSTDTQYF TGTGCCAGCCCCGGTAGCGGAACTAGCACAGATACGCAGTATTTT
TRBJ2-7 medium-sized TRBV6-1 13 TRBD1 CATARQGWDEQYF TGTGCCACCGCGAGACAGGGATGGGACGAGCAGTACTTC
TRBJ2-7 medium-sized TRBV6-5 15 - CASSPGTPVFYEQYF TGTGCCAGCAGTCCCGGGACACCCGTTTTCTACGAGCAGTACTTC
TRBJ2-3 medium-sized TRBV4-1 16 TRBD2 CASSRQQRESTDTQYF TGCGCCAGCAGCCGGCAGCAGCGGGAAAGTACAGATACGCAGTATTTT
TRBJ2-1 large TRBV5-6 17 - CASSLSPFTVSLMEQFF TGTGCCAGCAGCTTGAGTCCGTTTACTGTGAGCTTGATGGAGCAGTTCTTC
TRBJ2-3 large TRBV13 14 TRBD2 CASSFGTSRDTQYF TGTGCCAGCAGCTTTGGGACTAGCCGGGATACGCAGTATTTT
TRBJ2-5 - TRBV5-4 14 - CASSWGGQQETQYF TGTGCCAGCAGCTGGGGGGGACAACAAGAGACCCAGTACTTC
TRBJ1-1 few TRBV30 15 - CAWSVLGGMNTEAFF TGTGCCTGGAGTGTACTGGGGGGCATGAACACTGAAGCTTTCTTT
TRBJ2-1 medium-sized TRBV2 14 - CASSEGTSYNEQFF TGTGCCAGCAGTGAAGGGACTTCCTACAATGAGCAGTTCTTC
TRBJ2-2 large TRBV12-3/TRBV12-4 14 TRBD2 CASSLAGRAGELFF TGTGCCAGCAGTTTAGCAGGGAGGGCCGGGGAGCTGTTTTTT
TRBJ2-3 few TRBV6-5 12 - CASSYSRDTQYF TGTGCCAGCAGTTACTCGAGAGATACGCAGTATTTT
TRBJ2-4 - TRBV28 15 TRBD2 CASSFGTSGGDIQYF TGTGCCAGCAGTTTTGGGACTAGCGGGGGAGACATTCAGTACTTC
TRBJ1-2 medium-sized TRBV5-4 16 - CASSYLSGIDNYVYTF TGTGCCAGCAGCTACCTCTCGGGGATCGATAACTATGTCTACACCTTC
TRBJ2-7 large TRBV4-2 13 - CASNSGSSYEQYF TGTGCCAGCAATAGCGGAAGCTCCTACGAGCAGTACTTC
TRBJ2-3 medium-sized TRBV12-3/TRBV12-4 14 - CASSLRGNTDTQYF TGTGCCAGCAGTTTACGGGGAAACACAGATACGCAGTATTTT
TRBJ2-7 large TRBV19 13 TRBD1 CASRDRGLYEQYF TGTGCCAGTAGAGACAGGGGGCTCTACGAGCAGTACTTC
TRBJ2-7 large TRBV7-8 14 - CASSLETASYEQYF TGTGCCAGCAGCTTAGAAACAGCATCCTACGAGCAGTACTTC
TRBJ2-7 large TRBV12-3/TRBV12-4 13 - CASSLGPVYEQYF TGTGCCAGCAGTTTGGGACCCGTCTACGAGCAGTACTTC
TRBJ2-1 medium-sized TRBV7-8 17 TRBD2 CASSPRTSGNVDNEQFF TGTGCCAGCAGCCCCCGGACTAGCGGGAATGTGGACAATGAGCAGTTCTTC
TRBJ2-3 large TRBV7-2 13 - CASKPSGRFQGYF TGTGCCAGCAAGCCTAGTGGTCGCTTCCAAGGGTATTTT
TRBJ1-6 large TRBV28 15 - CASSLWGTFNSPLHF TGTGCCAGCAGTTTATGGGGAACTTTTAATTCACCCCTCCACTTT
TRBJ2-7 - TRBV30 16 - CAWSVRGTPTPYEQYF TGTGCCTGGAGTGTTCGGGGGACCCCGACTCCCTACGAGCAGTACTTC
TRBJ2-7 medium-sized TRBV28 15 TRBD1 CASSLWDRVKYEQYF TGTGCCAGCAGTTTATGGGACAGGGTGAAGTACGAGCAGTACTTC
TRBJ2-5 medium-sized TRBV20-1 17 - CSARGLTGVTSRKTQYF TGCAGTGCTAGAGGTCTGACCGGTGTTACTAGCCGGAAGACCCAGTACTTC
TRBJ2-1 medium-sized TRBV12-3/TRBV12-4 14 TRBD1 CASRAGTGVGEQFF TGTGCCAGCAGAGCCGGGACAGGGGTCGGGGAGCAGTTCTTC
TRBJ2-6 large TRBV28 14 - CASTQQAGANVLTF TGTGCCAGCACCCAGCAAGCTGGGGCCAACGTCCTGACTTTC
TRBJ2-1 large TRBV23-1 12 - CASSRQPNEQFF TGCGCCAGCAGTCGACAACCCAATGAGCAGTTCTTC
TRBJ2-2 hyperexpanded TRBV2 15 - CASSTSPTNTGELFF TGTGCCAGCAGTACCTCACCAACGAACACCGGGGAGCTGTTTTTT
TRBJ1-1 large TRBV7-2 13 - CASSTGTGVEAFF TGTGCCAGCAGCACCGGGACTGGAGTTGAAGCTTTCTTT
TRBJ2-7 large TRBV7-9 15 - CASSPHGSGIYEQYF TGTGCCAGCAGCCCGCATGGATCAGGAATCTACGAGCAGTACTTC
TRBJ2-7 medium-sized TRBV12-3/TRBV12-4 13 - CASSPGPSYEQYF TGTGCCAGCAGCCCCGGCCCCTCCTACGAGCAGTACTTC
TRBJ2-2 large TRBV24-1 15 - CATSDLDRSKGELFF TGTGCCACCAGTGATCTTGACAGGTCGAAAGGGGAGCTGTTTTTT
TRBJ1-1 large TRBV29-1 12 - CSVLGGQNEAFF TGCAGCGTTCTCGGGGGGCAAAATGAAGCTTTCTTT
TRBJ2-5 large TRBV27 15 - CASSSTGTYGETQYF TGTGCCAGCAGTTCAACCGGGACCTACGGCGAGACCCAGTACTTC
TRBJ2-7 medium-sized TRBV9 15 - CASSGGSGFSYEQYF TGTGCCAGCAGCGGGGGATCGGGCTTTTCCTACGAGCAGTACTTC
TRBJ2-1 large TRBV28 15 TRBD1 CASSLRTGLNNEQFF TGTGCCAGCAGTCTCCGGACAGGTCTAAACAATGAGCAGTTCTTC
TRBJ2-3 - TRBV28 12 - CASSPPRGTQYF TGTGCCAGCAGTCCCCCCAGGGGTACGCAGTATTTT
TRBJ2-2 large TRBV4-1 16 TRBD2 CASSQVQLAGTGELFF TGCGCCAGCAGCCAAGTGCAGCTAGCGGGAACCGGGGAGCTGTTTTTT